These 21 T cell receptor beta chains came from one sample sequenced in a study of T-cell memory formation after mild COVID-19. TCRdb ran MiXCR on the 5' RACE reads and lists one entry per CDR3 protein. The repertoire holds 200,000 to 250,000 distinct CDR3 sequences, with about 16% as singletons. Sequenced material: PBMCs or a T cell subset sorted from them (not recorded which). The receptors come from a man aged 18 to 30 who had mild COVID-19 (a few samples of this study predate the infection). Cell type and time point are not known.

This clonotype has a count of ten or more. V usage is TRBV20-1 and J usage is TRBJ2-7; weak D call: TRBD1 (6 bases). V was cut by 4 bases and J by 4 bases, with 20 bases left in between. This CDR3 has 15 amino acids. From germline, CDR1 is DFQATT and CDR2 SNEGSKA (reference sequence). CDR3 amino acids: CSATAGTSNHYEQYV. CDR3 DNA: TGCAGTGCTACCGCCGGGACATCGAACCATTACGAGCAGTACGTC.

This clonotype was detected a few times. In nucleotides, the CDR3 is TGCGCCAGCAGCGGACAGGGACAGGGCACCGGGGAGCTGTTTTTT. Its translation: CASSGQGQGTGELFF. V and J are TRBV5-1 and TRBJ2-2; 9 bases align to TRBD1. This CDR3 has 15 residues. V dropped 4 bases and J dropped 4; count of bases not matched to a gene: 5. CDR1 and CDR2 from the germline V gene are SGHRS and YFSETQ.

The chain recombines TRBV11-3 with TRBJ2-1; D is uncertain. V gave up 0 bases and J gave up 7 bases, with 7 bases separating them. In germline, CDR1 is SGHNT, CDR2 YENEEA. The CDR3 is made up of 13 amino acids. The CDR3 is CASSLDRANEQFF. The DNA of the CDR3 is TGTGCCAGCAGCTTAGATAGGGCTAATGAGCAGTTCTTC.

This clonotype was seen more than once but under ten times. The chain has TRBV5-1 and TRBJ2-3; D might be TRBD1 or TRBD2, each matching 6 bases. V was pared by 9 bases and J by 2 bases, with 16 bases between. The CDR3 extends over 14 amino acids. Per germline, CDR1 SGHRS and CDR2 YFSETQ. The CDR3 DNA sequence: TGCGCCACCAAGGGGGGTGGTGACACAGATACGCAGTATTTT. Its translation: CATKGGGDTDTQYF.

The sample holds a few counts of this clonotype. This chain uses TRBV20-1 with TRBJ2-5; D gene ambiguous. Trimming took 7 bases from V and 3 from J, leaving 15 bases between them. The CDR3 totals 13 residues. CDR1 and CDR2 (germline): DFQATT, SNEGSKA (reference sequence). CDR3: CSVIRTVEETQYF. CDR3 DNA: TGCAGTGTGATAAGAACTGTTGAAGAGACCCAGTACTTC.

This clonotype was seen only a few times. The chain has TRBV4-1 and TRBJ1-4; 10 nucleotides line up with TRBD1. The CDR3 has 15 residues. Germline CDR1 MGHRA, CDR2 YSYEKL. The V and J ends lost 4 bases and 7 bases, in that order; junction bases with no gene match: 6. The CDR3 protein is CASSRRQGASEKLFF. Here the CDR3 DNA reads TGCGCCAGCAGCCGCCGACAGGGGGCGAGTGAAAAACTGTTTTTT.

This clonotype has just a few counts. The chain combines TRBV3-1 with TRBJ1-1; D remains unclear. This CDR3 region has 12 residues. V lost 6 bases, J lost 5 bases, and 10 bases lay in between. Germline V gives CDR1 LGHDT, CDR2 YNNKEL (reference sequence). CDR3 coding DNA: TGTGCCAGCAGGAAGACCGGGACTGAAGCTTTCTTT. Its translation: CASRKTGTEAFF.

A few counts support this clonotype. The chain couples TRBV27 to TRBJ2-7; D is unresolved. Deletions cut 8 bases from V and 7 bases from J, with 12 bases between. The CDR3 totals 11 residues. Germline CDR1 MNHEY, CDR2 SMNVEV (reference sequence). The CDR3 region has the DNA TGTGCCAGCCGAACAGAGGTAGAGCAGTACGTC. Its translation: CASRTEVEQYV.

The V gene is TRBV7-9, the J gene TRBJ1-4; D not resolved. The CDR3 is made up of 14 amino acids. Germline values: CDR1 SEHNR, CDR2 FQNEAQ (reference sequence). Trimming pared 5 bases from V and 8 bases from J, leaving 15 bases between. The CDR3 nucleotides are TGTGCCAGCAGCCCCTCGGCACGGGAGGAAAAACTGTTTTTT. Amino acid sequence: CASSPSAREEKLFF. The entire variable domain, with the rest obtained from reference TRBV7-9 and TRBJ1-4, is as follows: DTGVSQNPRHKITKRGQNVTFRCDPISEHNRLYWYRQTLGQGPEFLTYFQNEAQLEKSRLLSDRFSAERPKGSFSTLEIQRTEQGDSAMYLCASSPSAREEKLFFGSGTQLSVL.

This clonotype occurred a few times. The V and J genes are TRBV4-2 and TRBJ2-1; weak D call: TRBD2 (5 bases). This CDR3 has 13 residues. Germline CDR1 reads LGHNA; CDR2 reads YNFKEQ. V was trimmed by 4 bases and J by 5 bases, leaving 9 bases between them. The CDR3 sequence is CASSPGLDNEQFF. CDR3 DNA sequence: TGTGCCAGCAGCCCAGGACTCGACAATGAGCAGTTCTTC.

This clonotype appeared a few times. The chain combines TRBV7-9 with TRBJ2-7, with 7 bases identical to TRBD1. CDR3 size: 12 residues. Germline CDR1 SEHNR, CDR2 FQNEAQ (reference sequence). With V trimmed by 4 bases and J by 10 bases, 7 bases remained unmatched. In nucleotides, the CDR3 is TGTGCCAGCAGCTCCCGGGACAGTTCACAGTACTTC. This sequence encodes CASSSRDSSQYF.

This clonotype was observed a handful of times. The chain employs TRBV29-1 and TRBJ2-2; no reliable D call. The V end was cut by 4 bases, the J end by 7 bases, with 13 bases between. The CDR3 runs 13 residues. Germline V CDR1 and CDR2: SQVTM, ANQGSEA. Written as DNA, the CDR3 is TGCAGCGTTGGGCAGGTCGGCGGCGGGGAGCTGTTTTTT. Protein: CSVGQVGGGELFF.

V gene TRBV6-5 combines with J gene TRBJ2-6; D is ambiguous. There are 15 residues in the CDR3. Germline CDR1 reads MNHEY; CDR2 reads SVGAGI. Deletions cut 5 bases from V and 0 bases from J, with 8 bases between. This CDR3 is CASSTSSSGANVLTF. CDR3 DNA sequence: TGTGCCAGCAGTACCTCGAGCTCTGGGGCCAACGTCCTGACTTTC.

This clonotype was recorded a few times. V gene TRBV2 combines with J gene TRBJ2-6; no firm D call. CDR1 SNHLY and CDR2 FYNNEI come from the germline V gene. The CDR3 extends over 13 amino acids. V gave up 11 bases and J gave up 0 bases, with 8 bases separating them. CDR3 DNA sequence: TGTGCCTCTCAGGCCTCTGGGGCCAACGTCCTGACTTTC. This encodes CASQASGANVLTF.

CDR3 protein: CASAGGGKYRYEQYV. The CDR3 coding sequence is TGTGCCAGCGCTGGGGGTGGGAAATATCGGTACGAGCAGTACGTC. The chain joins TRBV7-2 to TRBJ2-7; D may match TRBD1 or TRBD2 (5 bases each). CDR3 length equals 15 residues. Deletions cut 8 bases from V and 4 bases from J, with 21 bases between. Per the germline V gene, CDR1 is SGHTA and CDR2 is FQGNSA.

This clonotype came up a few times. This chain links TRBV2 with TRBJ2-1; either TRBD1 or TRBD2 may supply D (5 bases each). Germline-derived CDR1 and CDR2 are SNHLY and FYNNEI. The CDR3 extends over 15 amino acids. The ends were cut back, 6 bases at V and 1 base at J, with 13 bases in the middle. DNA of the CDR3: TGTGCCAGCAGGGGACCAGGACGGTCCTACAATGAGCAGTTCTTC. This encodes CASRGPGRSYNEQFF.

CDR3 residues: CASGRQGTEAFF. The CDR3 DNA follows: TGTGCCAGCGGTAGACAGGGAACTGAAGCTTTCTTT. The gene calls are TRBV6-5 and TRBJ1-1; 7 positions agree with TRBD1. Germline CDR1 reads MNHEY; CDR2 reads SVGAGI. This CDR3 spans 12 amino acids. V lost 8 bases, J lost 5 bases, and 5 bases stayed unmatched.

The V and J genes are TRBV6-5 and TRBJ2-5; 8 bases match TRBD1. This CDR3 has 14 residues. With 5 bases clipped from V and 2 bases from J, the junction kept 4 bases outside the gene matches. Germline values: CDR1 MNHEY, CDR2 SVGAGI. CDR3 sequence: CASSPGDRQETQYF. Here the CDR3 DNA reads TGTGCCAGCAGTCCCGGGGACAGGCAAGAGACCCAGTACTTC.

The chain carries TRBV9 and TRBJ2-7, with 10 nucleotides matching TRBD2. There are 15 residues in the CDR3. The germline V gene has CDR1 SGDLS and CDR2 YYNGEE. V shed 4 bases and J 3 bases; nucleotides not matched to a gene: 7. In DNA, the CDR3 is TGTGCCAGCAGCCTTAGCGGGGGGAAAATCTACGAGCAGTACTTC. It yields the protein CASSLSGGKIYEQYF.

The chain recombines TRBV5-6 with TRBJ2-7; a weak D match, TRBD1 (6 bases). Looked up from germline, CDR1 is SGHDT and CDR2 is YYEEEE. V gave up 0 bases and J gave up 1 base, with 20 bases separating them. The length of the CDR3 is 18 residues. CDR3 loop: CASSLEGVSAVPSYEQYV. Here the CDR3 DNA reads TGTGCCAGCAGCTTGGAGGGGGTTTCGGCAGTACCTTCCTACGAGCAGTACGTC.

This clonotype was recorded at least ten times. This rearrangement joins TRBV7-2 to TRBJ2-5; 12 bases align to TRBD2. V gave up 5 bases and J gave up 3 bases; unmatched junction bases: 4. The germline gives CDR1 SGHTA, CDR2 FQGNSA. The CDR3 is made up of 15 amino acids. CDR3 DNA sequence: TGTGCCAGCAGCGCCACTAGCGGGGGGAAAGAGACCCAGTACTTC. Its protein is CASSATSGGKETQYF.